This T cell receptor beta chain was recovered during a study of T cells in localized non-small cell lung cancer. Data came from immunoSEQ multiplex PCR; TCRdb stores just in-frame clones and leaves some out. The repertoire holds 35,000 to 40,000 clones, over 75% seen once, with roughly 17% in the top ten. CDR1 and CDR2 (germline): KGHSH, LQKENI. V dropped 2 bases and J dropped 0; count of bases not matched to a gene: 14. The CDR3 runs 20 residues. The TCR sequence derives from a male donor aged 60 or over with stage III squamous cell lung carcinoma. The source was peripheral blood, collected before any cancer treatment. The rearrangement uses TRBV18 and TRBJ2-3, with 10 positions matching TRBD2. CDR3 protein: CASSPKIASGSVSSTDTQYF. The CDR3 DNA follows: TGTGCCAGCTCACCAAAAATCGCTAGCGGGAGCGTCAGTAGCACAGATACGCAGTATTTT.